The 3 T cell receptor beta chains listed next were all sequenced from one sample in a study of blood T cells in healthy people across ages. Combining a sample-barcoded 5' primer with a J-beta primer mix, a second PCR ran for about 7 to 12 cycles. MiXCR, run by TCRdb on the 5' RACE reads, gives a single entry per CDR3 protein. The sample gives about a million distinct CDR3 sequences, 51% of which show up once; about a fifth is in the top ten. Sequencing input: blood. The origin of the receptors is a woman aged 55-69 years in good health.

The chain joins TRBV20-1 to TRBJ2-7; TRBD1 agrees at 8 bases. The ends lost 7 bases at V and 6 bases at J; junction bases unmatched: 5. The CDR3 covers 11 residues. The germline V gene encodes CDR1 DFQATT and CDR2 SNEGSKA (reference sequence). In DNA form, the CDR3 reads TGCAGTGTACAGGACAGGGTCGAGCAGTACTTC. Encoded protein: CSVQDRVEQYF.

The genes are TRBV6-5 and TRBJ1-2; 8 positions match TRBD1. CDR1 is MNHEY, CDR2 SVGAGI, per germline. There are 12 residues in the CDR3. J lost 5 bases, V lost 4 bases, and 0 bases had no gene match. This chain's CDR3 is CASSWTGYGYTF. The CDR3 DNA reads as TGTGCCAGCAGTTGGACAGGGTATGGCTACACCTTC.

The CDR3 loop is CASSLARVATYEQYF. As DNA, the CDR3 is TGTGCCAGCAGCTTAGCCCGGGTGGCGACCTACGAGCAGTACTTC. This chain links TRBV7-8 with TRBJ2-7; D uncertain. The CDR3 has 15 residues. The germline gives CDR1 SGHVS, CDR2 FQNEAQ. V lost 0 bases, J lost 2 bases, and 11 bases lay in between.